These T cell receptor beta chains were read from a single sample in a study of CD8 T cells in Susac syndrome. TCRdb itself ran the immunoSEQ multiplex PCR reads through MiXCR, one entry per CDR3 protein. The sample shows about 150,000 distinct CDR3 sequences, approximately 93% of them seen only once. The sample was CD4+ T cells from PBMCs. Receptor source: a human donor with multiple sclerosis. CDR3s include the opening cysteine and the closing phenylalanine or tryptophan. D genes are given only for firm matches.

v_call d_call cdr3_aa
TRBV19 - CASSPRHRTHTEAFF
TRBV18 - CASSTGVAQETQYF
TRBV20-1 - CSARGDSNQPQHF
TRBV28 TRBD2 CASSSPTSGHRNEQFF
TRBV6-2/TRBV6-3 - CASSYFDPYEQYF
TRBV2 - CASRLDGYEQYF
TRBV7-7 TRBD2 CASSLAPGLASGELFF
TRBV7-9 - CASSPTGQTSGEKLFF
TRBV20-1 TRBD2 CSARGLAGGQFEQYF
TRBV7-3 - CASSLGGSSGNTIYF
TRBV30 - CAWTRLLNTEAFF
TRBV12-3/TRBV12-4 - CASSPPWSSGNTIYF
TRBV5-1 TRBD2 CASSSDHGLEGQFF
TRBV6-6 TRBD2 CASSYLAGVSSYEQYF
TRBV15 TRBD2 CATSREILAGGQETQYF
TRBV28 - CASTGPPPNYGYTF
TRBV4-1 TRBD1 CASSQLPQGTTNEKLFF
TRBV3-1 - CASSQIRGDGYTF
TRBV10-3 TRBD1 CAIRQGSDVGEKLFF
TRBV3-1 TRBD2 CASSRFLAAPYEQYF
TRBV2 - CASNTPYEQYF
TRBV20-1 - CSASPSLAGYEQFF
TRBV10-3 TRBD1 CAISWTGYNSPLHF
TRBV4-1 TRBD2 CASSDRLARGGANVLTF
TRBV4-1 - CASSNWGIEQDQPQHF
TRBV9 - CASSVAAGMRETQYF
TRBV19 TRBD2 CASSLGLAGADTQYF
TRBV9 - CASSVDRIDNEQFF
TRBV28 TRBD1 CASSLSRQGAVGGYTF
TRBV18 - CASSPGQITNQPQHF
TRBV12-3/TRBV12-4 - CASSLMGLAFF
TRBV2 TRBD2 CASTGTTQETQYF
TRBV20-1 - CSARDGRGQVEQYF
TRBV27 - CASSFQGWANEKLFF
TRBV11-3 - CASSASGPQFF
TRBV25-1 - CASSKPGPGYEQYF
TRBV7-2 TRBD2 CASNRRGDTGQYF
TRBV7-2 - CASSFQRADNEQFF
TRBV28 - CASRGQGSDTQYF
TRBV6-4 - CANQRGQGDYGYTF
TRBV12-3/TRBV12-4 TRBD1 CASCPGQSNSPLHF
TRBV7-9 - CASSPMVVAFF
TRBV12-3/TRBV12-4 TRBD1 CASSTTGAHEQYF
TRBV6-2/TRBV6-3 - CASSSGGSNQPQHF
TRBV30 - CAWSSRASDTGELFF
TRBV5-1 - CASSLGASSGEQYF
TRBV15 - CATARGGSRNTEAFF
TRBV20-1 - CSARGGANTEAFF
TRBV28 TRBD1 CASRQGGEEKLFF
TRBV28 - CASSLLMNTEAFF
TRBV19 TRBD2 CASSPGLAGSYEQYF
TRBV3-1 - CASSQGGRNYGYTF